The 27 T cell receptor beta chains listed next were all sequenced from one sample in a study of tumor and adjacent non-tumor tissue in lung cancer. Three rounds of nested PCR, following a modified ARM-PCR protocol, produced the TCRbeta library. One entry per CDR3 protein results from TCRdb running MiXCR on the multiplex PCR reads. The table has about 66,000 distinct CDR3 sequences, around 78% seen once. The template was RNA from unsorted bulk tissue. The sequenced material came from lung tumor tissue. The source is a man in his sixties with non-small cell lung cancer.

About this clonotype itself: One end of the junction fails to match germline, which may point to a read error. The chain combines TRBV20-1 with TRBJ2-4, with D hard to call. Germline V gene sequence: CDR1 DFQATT, CDR2 SNEGSKA (reference sequence). This CDR3 is 15 amino acids long. The CDR3 loop is CSSRDVTVDKNIQYF. For the CDR3, the DNA is TGCAGTTCTAGAGATGTGACTGTAGACAAAAACATTCAGTACTTC.

Points on this clonotype: Sequence at one end of the junction differs from germline and may be a read error. V gene TRBV20-1 combines with J gene TRBJ2-5, with 11 bases aligning to TRBD2. This CDR3 is 16 amino acids long. Germline assignment: CDR1 DFQATT and CDR2 SNEGSKA (reference sequence). The CDR3 sequence is CSVRLISGRAIETQYF. For the CDR3, the DNA is TGCAGTGTTAGACTCATTAGCGGGAGGGCCATAGAGACCCAGTATTTC.

The gene calls are TRBV10-3 and TRBJ2-5; 9 positions agree with TRBD2. This CDR3 has 13 amino acids. The V gene's germline CDR1 is ENHRY and CDR2 SYGVKD. The CDR3 DNA is TGTGGTACCGGGACTAGCCCTCAAGAGACCCAGTACTTC. Translated, it gives CGTGTSPQETQYF.

This clonotype was found many times. A much more abundant neighbour one base away suggests this may be a read error. CDR3 DNA: TGCGGTGCGAGGGGGGAAGGCTACGAGCAGTACTTC. This sequence encodes CGARGEGYEQYF. The chain joins TRBV20-1 to TRBJ2-7, with D possibly being TRBD1 or TRBD2 (6 bases each). Looked up from germline, CDR1 is DFQATT and CDR2 is SNEGSKA (reference sequence). This CDR3 contains 12 residues.

This clonotype turned up a few times. Relative to the germline gene, one junction end is altered; a read error may explain this. V and J are TRBV7-9 and TRBJ2-3, with a tentative D call TRBD1 (5 bases). CDR3 length: 14 residues. From germline, CDR1 is SEHNR and CDR2 FQNEAQ (reference sequence). The CDR3 spells CASSLGQTTGTQYF. CDR3 bases: TGTGCCAGCAGCTTAGGACAAACCACAGGTACGCAGTATTTT.

The rearrangement joins TRBV29-1 to TRBJ2-3, with D hard to call. The ends were cut back, 7 bases at V and 9 bases at J, with 17 bases in the middle. The CDR3 covers 12 residues. Germline loops: CDR1 SQVTM, CDR2 ANQGSEA. The CDR3 nucleotides are TGCAGCGCTCTGGACGGATCGATCACGCAGTATTTT. Its protein is CSALDGSITQYF.

This clonotype has a single count. J is TRBJ1-6 and V is TRBV29-1; TRBD1 is a possible D gene (5 bases). CDR1 is SQVTM and CDR2 is ANQGSEA in the germline V gene. V was shortened by 4 bases and J by 9 bases, with 16 bases between the two germline ends. The CDR3 contains 14 residues. In DNA form, the CDR3 reads TGCAGCGTTGCGTTCGGCAGGGCTATTTCACCCCTCCACTTT. Its translation is CSVAFGRAISPLHF. Together with reference TRBV29-1 and TRBJ1-6, the CDR3 gives the full variable domain: SAVISQKPSRDICQRGTSLTIQCQVDSQVTMMFWYRQQPGQSLTLIATANQGSEATYESGFVIDKFPISRPNLTFSTLTVSNMSPEDSSIYLCSVAFGRAISPLHFGNGTRLTVT.

Comments on this clonotype: A much larger clone lies a single base off, so this may be a read error. V usage is TRBV5-1 and J usage is TRBJ1-1, with D perhaps matching TRBD1 (6 bases). The CDR3 has 14 residues. Looked up from germline, CDR1 is SGHRS and CDR2 is YFSETQ. This chain's CDR3 is CASIPDDGDTEGFF. The CDR3 region has the DNA TGCGCCAGCATCCCGGACGACGGGGACACTGAAGGTTTCTTT.

In the case of this clonotype: The junction departs from the called germline gene at one end, perhaps through a read error. This chain connects TRBV29-1 to TRBJ2-5; 11 positions agree with TRBD1. The CDR3 sequence is 16 residues long. Germline assignment: CDR1 SQVTM and CDR2 ANQGSEA. The DNA for the CDR3 is TGCAGCATTGAAGGGGGGACAGGGGGGGGCCCAGAGACCCAGTACTTC. It yields the protein CSIEGGTGGGPETQYF.

A word on this clonotype: An end of the junction does not agree with germline; a read error may underlie this. The V call is TRBV6-5, the J call TRBJ2-7; possible D gene TRBD2, 5 bases. CDR1 and CDR2 (germline): MNHEY, SVGAGI. CDR3 size: 15 residues. The CDR3 sequence is CVNSYSRRVTAEQYF. The CDR3, as DNA: TGTGTCAACAGTTACTCGAGGCGGGTGACGGCCGAGCAATACTTC.

The J gene is TRBJ1-6, the V gene TRBV28, with D possibly matching TRBD1 (5 bases). There are 12 residues in the CDR3. Germline CDR1 and CDR2: MDHEN and SYDVKM. The V and J ends lost 8 bases and 8 bases respectively, with 10 bases between them. The CDR3 bases are TGTGCCAGCTGGGACCGCCATTCACCCCTCCACTTT. This gives the protein CASWDRHSPLHF. Full variable domain (remainder filled in from reference TRBV28 and TRBJ1-6): DVKVTQSSRYLVKRTGEKVFLECVQDMDHENMFWYRQDPGLGLRLIYFSYDVKMKEKGDIPEGYSVSREKKERFSLILESASTNQTSMYLCASWDRHSPLHFGNGTRLTVT.

This chain links TRBV29-1 with TRBJ1-1, with D possibly matching TRBD1 (6 bases). This CDR3 has 13 residues. Trimming took 7 bases from V and 3 from J, leaving 15 bases between them. From germline, CDR1 is SQVTM and CDR2 ANQGSEA. The CDR3 nucleotides read TGCAGCGCATCAGCAAGGGGGGACACTGAAGCTTTCTTT. The encoded protein is CSASARGDTEAFF.

Comment on this clonotype: At one boundary the junction diverges from the germline segment, which might be a read error. V and J are TRBV11-1 and TRBJ2-2; D is undetermined. This CDR3 is 14 amino acids long. Germline V gene lookup returns CDR1 SGHAT and CDR2 FQDESV (reference sequence). The CDR3, as DNA: TGTGCCAGGAGCTATACTGGTGGCAACGGGGAGCTGTTTTTT. Residues: CARSYTGGNGELFF.

V usage is TRBV20-1 and J usage is TRBJ1-5; a weak D match, TRBD1 (5 bases). V was pared by 4 bases and J by 9 bases, with 16 bases between. The CDR3 is made up of 13 amino acids. The germline V gene encodes CDR1 DFQATT and CDR2 SNEGSKA (reference sequence). The CDR3 sequence: CSATIGDYRPQHF. The CDR3 nucleotides read TGCAGTGCTACTATAGGGGACTATCGGCCCCAGCATTTT.

A note on this clonotype: One end of the junction does not line up with germline, which may come from a read error. The rearrangement joins TRBV6-5 to TRBJ2-7; D is perhaps TRBD1 (6 bases). This CDR3 is 13 amino acids long. From germline, CDR1 is MNHEY and CDR2 SVGAGI. The chain's CDR3 is CASSRVRGYEQYF. CDR3 nucleotide sequence: TGTGCCAGCAGTCGCGTCAGGGGTTACGAGCAATACTTC.

The rearrangement joins TRBV6-1 to TRBJ2-3; D might be TRBD1 or TRBD2, each matching 5 bases. The CDR3 spans 14 residues. Trimming stripped 7 bases from V and 7 bases from J, with 18 bases between. CDR1 is MNHNS, CDR2 SASEGT, per germline. CDR3 in amino acids: CASNGWGTTNTQYF. The CDR3 DNA sequence: TGTGCCAGCAATGGTTGGGGGACGACAAATACGCAGTATTTT.

This chain uses TRBV5-4 with TRBJ2-2; unclear D gene. V lost 3 bases and J 9 bases, leaving 18 bases between the germline ends. The CDR3 loop spans 15 amino acids. CDR1 is SGHNT, CDR2 YYREEE, per germline (reference sequence). The CDR3 spells CASSSRTVNTRELFF. The CDR3 region has the DNA TGTGCCAGCAGCTCCCGGACGGTTAATACCAGGGAGCTGTTTTTT.

This clonotype has ten or more counts. The J gene is TRBJ2-1, the V gene TRBV30; 10 nucleotides match TRBD2. The V gene end was trimmed by 5 bases and the J gene end by 7 bases; junction bases not matched to a gene: 8. Germline-derived CDR1 and CDR2 are GTSNPN and SVGIG (reference sequence). The CDR3 covers 14 residues. The CDR3 DNA follows: TGTGCCTGGGACGGAGCGGGAGGGCCGAATGAGCAGTTCTTC. Encoded protein: CAWDGAGGPNEQFF. The full variable domain, with the rest looked up from reference TRBV30 and TRBJ2-1, is SQTIHQWPATLVQPVGSPLSLECTVEGTSNPNLYWYRQAAGRGLQLLFYSVGIGQISSEVPQNLSASRPQDRQFILSSKKLLLSDSGFYLCAWDGAGGPNEQFFGPGTRLTVL.

Concerning this clonotype: The junction departs from the called germline gene at one end, perhaps through a read error. The chain uses TRBV29-1 and TRBJ2-3; D is possibly TRBD1 (6 bases). The J call is uncertain, as TRBJ1-5 better fits the DNA end. CDR1 SQVTM and CDR2 ANQGSEA come from the germline V gene. The CDR3 runs 15 residues. CDR3 sequence reads: CGVEGSGTTTGTQHF. The CDR3, as DNA: TGCGGCGTTGAAGGATCGGGGACAACGACAGGTACGCAGCATTTT.

With respect to this clonotype: At one of its ends the junction is not consistent with the germline gene, which may arise from a read error. CDR3 residues: CASSFGRDEQFF. In DNA, the CDR3 is TGTGCCAGTAGCTTCGGCAGGGATGAGCAGTTCTTC. The chain uses TRBV7-9 and TRBJ2-1; TRBD1 might be the D (5 bases). Per germline, CDR1 SEHNR and CDR2 FQNEAQ (reference sequence). The CDR3 loop spans 12 amino acids.

To note about this clonotype: The missing conserved phenylalanine or tryptophan at the end of this CDR3 makes a read error likely. V usage is TRBV11-3 and J usage is TRBJ2-2; tentatively, D is TRBD2 (6 bases). This CDR3 has 15 residues. Per the germline V gene, CDR1 is SGHNT and CDR2 is YENEEA. This CDR3 reads CASSFGGTNTGELFS. The CDR3 nucleotides read TGTGCCAGCAGCTTCGGCGGGACGAACACCGGGGAACTGTTTTCT.

To note about this clonotype: One end of the junction fails to match germline, which may point to a read error. The V and J genes are TRBV6-5 and TRBJ1-2; D is unresolved. The germline V gene has CDR1 MNHEY and CDR2 SVGAGI. The CDR3 length is 16 residues. In DNA, the CDR3 is TGTGTCACCGCGCCGACTTATGCGGGCCGAGGATATGGCTACACTTTC. Residues: CVTAPTYAGRGYGYTF.

In its sample, this clonotype was seen once. This chain connects TRBV28 to TRBJ1-1; D is uncertain. CDR1 and CDR2 (germline): MDHEN, SYDVKM. CDR3 length: 13 amino acids. The CDR3 nucleotides are TGTACCAACAGTTTACCGGAGAACACTGAAGCTTTCTTT. Encoded protein: CTNSLPENTEAFF.

With respect to this clonotype: The junction differs from germline at one of its ends, possibly a read error. The rearrangement uses TRBV6-1 and TRBJ2-3; TRBD2 might be the D (6 bases). CDR3 length equals 15 residues. CDR1 and CDR2 from the germline V gene are MNHNS and SASEGT. The DNA for the CDR3 is TGTGCCACCTCAGGTGCGGGAACCCGCACAGATACGCACTATTTT. It encodes CATSGAGTRTDTHYF.

About this clonotype: The junction departs from the called germline gene at one end, perhaps through a read error. The chain is built from TRBV20-1 and TRBJ2-7, with D possibly TRBD2 on 5 matching bases. The CDR3 spans 15 residues. Germline-derived CDR1 and CDR2 are DFQATT and SNEGSKA (reference sequence). CDR3 loop: CSALVGIASSYEQYF. CDR3 bases: TGCAGTGCTCTCGTGGGGATAGCGAGCTCCTACGAGCAATACTTC.

Notes on this clonotype: The conserved final phenylalanine or tryptophan is absent from the CDR3, which likely points to a read error. The chain has TRBV20-1 and TRBJ1-5; 7 bases are shared with TRBD1. The CDR3 has 12 residues. Germline lookup yields CDR1 DFQATT and CDR2 SNEGSKA (reference sequence). The DNA for the CDR3 is TGCAGTGCCTCAGGGGGGTATCAGGCCCAGCATTAT. It specifies CSASGGYQAQHY.

Details on this clonotype: At one end, the junction sequence differs from germline, possibly due to a read error. V gene TRBV29-1 combines with J gene TRBJ2-4, with D perhaps TRBD2 (6 bases). There are 11 residues in the CDR3. The germline V gene encodes CDR1 SQVTM and CDR2 ANQGSEA. The CDR3 coding sequence is TGCAGCGTTGGCGGGGCCAACATTCACTACTTC. This gives the protein CSVGGANIHYF.